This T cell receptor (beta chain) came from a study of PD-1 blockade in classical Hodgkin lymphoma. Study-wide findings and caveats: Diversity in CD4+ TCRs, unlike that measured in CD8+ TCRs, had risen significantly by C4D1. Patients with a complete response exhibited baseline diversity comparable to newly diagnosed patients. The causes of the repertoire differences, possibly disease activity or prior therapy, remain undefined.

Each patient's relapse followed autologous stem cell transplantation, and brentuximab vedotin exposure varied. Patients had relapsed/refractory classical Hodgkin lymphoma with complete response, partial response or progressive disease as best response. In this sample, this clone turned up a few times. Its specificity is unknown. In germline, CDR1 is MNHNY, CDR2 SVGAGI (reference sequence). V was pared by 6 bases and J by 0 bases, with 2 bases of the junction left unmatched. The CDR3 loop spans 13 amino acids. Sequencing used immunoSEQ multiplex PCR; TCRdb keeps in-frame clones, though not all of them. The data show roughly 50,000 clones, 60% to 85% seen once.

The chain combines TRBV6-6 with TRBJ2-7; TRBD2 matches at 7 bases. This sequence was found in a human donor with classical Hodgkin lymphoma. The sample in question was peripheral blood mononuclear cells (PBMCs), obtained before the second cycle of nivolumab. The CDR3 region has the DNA TGTGCCAGCAGCCTAGCGGTCTCCTACGAGCAGTACTTC. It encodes CASSLAVSYEQYF.